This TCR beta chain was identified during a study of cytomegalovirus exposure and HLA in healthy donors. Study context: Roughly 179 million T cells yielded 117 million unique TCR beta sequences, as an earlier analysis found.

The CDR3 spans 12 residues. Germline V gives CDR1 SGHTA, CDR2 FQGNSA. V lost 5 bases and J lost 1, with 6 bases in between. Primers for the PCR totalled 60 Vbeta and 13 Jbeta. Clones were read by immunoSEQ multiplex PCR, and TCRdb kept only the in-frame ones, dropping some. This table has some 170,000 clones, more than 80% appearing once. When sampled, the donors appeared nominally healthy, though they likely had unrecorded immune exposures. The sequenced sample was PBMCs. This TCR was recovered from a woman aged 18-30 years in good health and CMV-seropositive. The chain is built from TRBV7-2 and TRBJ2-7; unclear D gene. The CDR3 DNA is TGTGCCAGCAGCCCGAGTTCCTACGAGCAGTACTTC. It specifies CASSPSSYEQYF.